This T cell receptor beta chain emerged from a study of graft-versus-host responses after intestinal transplantation. Study-wide context: Multivisceral, liver-intestinal, or isolated intestinal transplants were received by the recipients. Every recipient had anti-thymocyte globulin induction and three to four years of tacrolimus plus steroids.

In its sample, this clone was seen a few times. Its antigen is as yet unknown. V lost 2 bases, J lost 5 bases, and 10 bases lay in between. Germline V gene lookup returns CDR1 MDHEN and CDR2 SYDVKM. CDR3 length: 13 residues. Data came from immunoSEQ multiplex PCR; TCRdb stores just in-frame clones and leaves some out. The sample lists roughly 12,000 clones, about four fifths occurring once. Findings and caveats of the study: GvH clones turned up in recipient marrow; some had shown up first in ileum or blood. Early post-transplant HvG declines were associated with peak circulating GvH clone levels.

The rearrangement links TRBV28 to TRBJ2-7; D is ambiguous. The sequences come from PBMCs, collected roughly 74 weeks after intestinal transplant. This receptor was identified in a human patient who received an intestinal transplant, so some T cells may come from the graft donor. The CDR3 is CASSLGRVHEQYF. The CDR3 DNA is TGTGCCAGCAGTTTAGGAAGGGTTCACGAGCAGTACTTC.